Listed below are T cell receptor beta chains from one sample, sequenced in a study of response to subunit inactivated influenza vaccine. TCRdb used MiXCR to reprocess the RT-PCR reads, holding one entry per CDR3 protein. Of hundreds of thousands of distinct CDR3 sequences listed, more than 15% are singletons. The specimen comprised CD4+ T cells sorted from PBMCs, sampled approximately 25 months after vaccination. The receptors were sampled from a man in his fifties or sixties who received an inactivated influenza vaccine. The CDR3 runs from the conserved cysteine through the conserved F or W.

CASSPHGAFNQPQYF	.	TRBV28
CASSLVSGGNEQFF	TRBJ2-1	TRBV7-6
CASSRVGQTYEQYF	TRBJ2-7	TRBV4-3
CASSLRTGPLIGTQYF	TRBJ2-5	TRBV5-1
CASSMGAVKGEQYF	TRBJ2-7	TRBV5-1
CASSQDLIGTNEQYF	TRBJ2-7	TRBV3-1
CASTTLTGNTEAFF	TRBJ1-1	TRBV6-1
CSTRPGQGEDTQYF	TRBJ2-3	TRBV29-1
CASSLFTVLSVARSNQPQHF	TRBJ1-5	TRBV12-3/TRBV12-4
CASRTGLEGNQPQHF	TRBJ1-5	TRBV2
CSVGETGANVLTF	TRBJ2-6	TRBV29-1
CSARSGAAGANVLTF	TRBJ2-6	TRBV20-1
CASSLLALSSSGYTF	TRBJ1-2	TRBV28
CASSETSGITGELFF	TRBJ2-2	TRBV6-1
CAISSGSYAPGELFF	TRBJ2-2	TRBV10-3
CASSDLGAEAFF	TRBJ1-1	TRBV2
CASSPSARGETQYF	TRBJ2-5	TRBV7-8
CASSLTAKSETQYF	TRBJ2-5	TRBV7-3
CASSLGRRSGYTF	TRBJ1-2	TRBV7-2
CSARALAVGNEQFF	TRBJ2-1	TRBV20-1
CSASIAGRGQGSYNEQFF	TRBJ2-1	TRBV20-1
CASSLGGGEQYF	TRBJ2-7	TRBV7-8
CASTDSSSYEQYF	TRBJ2-7	TRBV28
CASSEDGTVTRNTIYF	TRBJ1-3	TRBV2
CANDTGGRAKNIQYF	TRBJ2-4	TRBV27
CASSVLGAGYINPSYEQYF	TRBJ2-7	TRBV28
CASSQESNTGELFF	TRBJ2-2	TRBV4-3
CSARDWGAKETQYF	TRBJ2-5	TRBV20-1
CASSPGTGGDYEQYF	TRBJ2-7	TRBV28
CSPRGGFKNIQYF	TRBJ2-4	TRBV20-1
CASRILADEQFF	TRBJ2-1	TRBV5-5
CSVRDRETDTQYF	TRBJ2-3	TRBV29-1
CASSYGAGSRAAFF	TRBJ1-1	TRBV6-2/TRBV6-3
CASSLAGETGELFF	TRBJ2-2	TRBV5-1
CASSEVLSNQPQHF	TRBJ1-5	TRBV19